This T cell receptor (beta chain) was recorded in a study of spatial heterogeneity in lung cancer. Study findings and constraints: The study found that expanded intratumoral alpha and beta TCR counts tracked tumor mutation counts.

The time point was: sample taken at primary tumor resection. This clonotype was detected many times. What it binds is unknown. This beta chain was picked up by a library intended for alpha chains and is off target, so its count carries little meaning. V was pared by 4 bases and J by 4 bases, with 17 bases between. This CDR3 spans 16 amino acids. Germline values: CDR1 SGHRS, CDR2 YFSETQ. TCRdb re-analysed the 5' RACE reads in MiXCR, keeping a single row per CDR3 protein. Among around 16,000 distinct CDR3 sequences, approximately 7% were seen once, and the ten largest hold about 20%. V gene TRBV5-1 combines with J gene TRBJ2-2; TRBD1 might be the D (6 bases). This sequence originates from a female donor with early-stage non-small cell lung cancer. Here the sequenced sample was lung tumor tissue, taken at surgery. CDR3 in amino acids: CASSGSRGWSTGELFF. The CDR3 region has the DNA TGCGCCAGCAGCGGTTCCAGGGGATGGAGCACCGGGGAGCTGTTTTTT.